This T cell receptor (beta chain) was obtained from a study of T-cell memory formation after mild COVID-19. TCRdb reprocessed the 5' RACE reads with MiXCR, giving one entry per CDR3 protein. The sample shows hundreds of thousands of distinct CDR3 sequences, 25% to 30% of them seen only once. Per germline, CDR1 MGHDK and CDR2 SYGVNS. The CDR3 has 13 amino acids. V shed 1 base and J shed 3 bases, with 7 bases lying between them. The table lists this clonotype with a few counts. This TCR derives from an adult woman who had mild COVID-19 (a few samples of this study predate the infection). Cell type and time point are not known. This rearrangement joins TRBV25-1 to TRBJ2-7; no clear D. The specimen was PBMCs or a T cell subset sorted from them (not recorded which). CDR3 sequence: CASSESGSYEQYF. CDR3 DNA: TGTGCCAGCAGTGAATCGGGCAGCTACGAGCAGTACTTC.